These T cell receptor beta chains were read from a single sample in a study of beta chain features in type 1 diabetes. TCRdb keeps only in-frame clones here, not all; method: immunoSEQ multiplex PCR. The sample carries roughly 350,000 clones, over 8.5% recorded once. The sequencing input was central memory CD4+ T cells from blood. These receptor sequences come from a man under 40 with type 1 diabetes. Each CDR3 is given with its conserved first and last residue. D genes are given only for firm matches. Clone size, where shown, is once, few, many, or a class for clones that have expanded.

TRBV5-1	NA	NA	TRBJ2-5	CASSLEMIRAQYF	TGCGCCAGCAGTTTAGAAATGATTCGGGCCCAGTACTTC
TRBV27	NA	NA	TRBJ2-7	CASSPAQGIYEQYF	TGTGCCAGCAGCCCCGCCCAGGGTATCTACGAGCAGTACTTC
TRBV5-4	NA	NA	TRBJ2-3	CASSPITSGADTQYF	TGTGCCAGCAGCCCTATCACATCGGGCGCAGATACGCAGTATTTT
TRBV28	NA	NA	TRBJ2-5	CASSSNSRTQYF	TGTGCCAGCAGTTCCAACTCGCGGACCCAGTACTTC
TRBV11-3	few	NA	TRBJ2-1	CASSLAQGRHNEQFF	TGTGCCAGCAGCTTAGCCCAGGGGCGTCACAATGAGCAGTTCTTC
TRBV7-6	NA	NA	TRBJ1-4	CASSGGLGEKLFF	TGTGCCAGCAGCGGGGGGTTGGGTGAAAAACTGTTTTTT
TRBV28	NA	NA	TRBJ2-3	CASSDPPDTQYF	TGTGCCAGCAGCGACCCACCAGATACGCAGTATTTT
TRBV5-1	NA	TRBD1	TRBJ1-5	CASSLSPGGSNQPQHF	TGCGCCAGCAGCTTGTCCCCAGGGGGTAGCAATCAGCCCCAGCATTTT
TRBV18	many	NA	TRBJ1-2	CASSPESTVNYGYTF	TGTGCCAGCTCACCAGAGTCGACTGTCAACTATGGCTACACCTTC
TRBV6-1	many	TRBD1	TRBJ1-5	CASSGTGIGNQPQHF	TGTGCCAGCAGTGGGACAGGGATCGGCAATCAGCCCCAGCATTTT
TRBV6-4	many	NA	TRBJ1-1	CASSDGRAFF	TGTGCCAGCAGTGACGGGCGGGCTTTCTTT
TRBV6-5	few	NA	TRBJ2-5	CASSPRRETQYF	TGTGCCAGCAGTCCCAGAAGGGAGACCCAGTACTTC
TRBV7-9	NA	NA	TRBJ1-2	CASSLTRNNYGYTF	TGTGCCAGCAGCTTGACACGAAATAACTATGGCTACACCTTC
TRBV15	NA	NA	TRBJ2-5	CATSRGTVPREQYF	TGTGCCACCAGCAGAGGGACGGTCCCGAGGGAGCAGTACTTC
TRBV28	few	TRBD1	TRBJ1-5	CASSWPAGTGGLGNQPQHF	TGTGCCAGCAGTTGGCCTGCCGGGACAGGGGGCCTGGGCAATCAGCCCCAGCATTTT
TRBV10-3	NA	NA	TRBJ1-2	CAISPILEPGYGYTF	TGTGCCATCAGCCCCATTTTAGAACCGGGCTATGGCTACACCTTC
TRBV19	NA	NA	TRBJ1-1	CASSMGGKDTEAFF	TGTGCCAGTAGTATGGGGGGGAAGGACACTGAAGCTTTCTTT
TRBV2	many	NA	TRBJ2-3	CASSFLDTQYF	TGTGCCAGCAGTTTTTTAGATACGCAGTATTTT
TRBV11-2	many	TRBD2	TRBJ2-3	CASTSSGGYTDTQYF	TGTGCCAGCACCTCGTCGGGGGGGTACACAGATACGCAGTATTTT
TRBV11-2	few	TRBD2	TRBJ2-3	CASSSLRTRGDTQYF	TGTGCCAGCAGCTCCTTACGGACTAGAGGAGATACGCAGTATTTT
TRBV5-1	NA	NA	TRBJ2-1	CASSKLATGLYNEQFF	TGCGCCAGCAGCAAACTAGCGACAGGGCTATACAATGAGCAGTTCTTC
TRBV15	many	NA	TRBJ2-1	CATSRDRESYNEQFF	TGTGCCACCAGCAGAGACCGGGAGTCCTACAATGAGCAGTTCTTC
TRBV5-1	NA	NA	TRBJ1-2	CASSPAQIYGYTF	TGCGCCAGCAGCCCCGCACAGATTTATGGCTACACCTTC
TRBV28	many	TRBD1	TRBJ2-7	CASSQRQGWQYF	TGTGCCAGCAGTCAAAGACAGGGTTGGCAGTACTTC
TRBV28	few	NA	TRBJ2-2	CASSPSGSGTGELFF	TGTGCCAGCAGCCCGTCCGGGTCCGGCACCGGGGAGCTGTTTTTT
TRBV5-1	NA	NA	TRBJ1-2	CASSLGQGGGGYTF	TGCGCCAGCAGCTTGGGGCAGGGTGGAGGCGGCTACACCTTC
TRBV6-6	few	NA	TRBJ2-3	CASSTAGNTQYF	TGTGCCAGCAGCACTGCAGGGAATACGCAGTATTTT
TRBV7-8	few	TRBD2	TRBJ2-5	CASSPVGGAGGETQYF	TGTGCCAGCAGCCCCGTTGGGGGAGCGGGAGGAGAGACCCAGTACTTC
TRBV5-4	NA	NA	TRBJ1-5	CASSVPDQPQHF	TGTGCCAGCAGCGTGCCCGATCAGCCCCAGCATTTT
TRBV15	NA	NA	TRBJ1-5	CATSRDRGSNQPQHF	TGTGCCACCAGCAGAGATAGAGGTAGCAATCAGCCCCAGCATTTT
TRBV21-1	NA	NA	TRBJ1-2	CASSKFKARQYGYTF	TGTGCCAGCAGCAAATTTAAGGCCAGACAATATGGCTACACCTTC
TRBV5-1	NA	NA	TRBJ2-7	CASSLERTAEQYF	TGCGCCAGCAGCTTGGAACGGACTGCCGAGCAGTACTTC
TRBV5-6	NA	NA	TRBJ1-3	CASSVRGPGNTIYF	TGTGCCAGCAGCGTCCGGGGCCCTGGAAACACCATATATTTT
TRBV11-2	NA	NA	TRBJ2-1	CASSFDGNYNEQFF	TGTGCCAGCAGCTTCGACGGGAATTACAATGAGCAGTTCTTC
TRBV6-5	few	NA	TRBJ1-5	CASSYFSKDQPQHF	TGTGCCAGCAGTTACTTCAGTAAGGATCAGCCCCAGCATTTT
TRBV5-1	few	NA	TRBJ2-5	CASSLDGNQETQYF	TGCGCCAGCAGCTTAGACGGAAACCAAGAGACCCAGTACTTC
TRBV7-2	few	TRBD1	TRBJ1-3	CASSPTGTGFSGNTIYF	TGTGCCAGCAGCCCAACCGGGACAGGCTTCTCTGGAAACACCATATATTTT
TRBV6-1	NA	TRBD1	TRBJ1-1	CASGYRDRDTEAFF	TGTGCCAGCGGGTATCGGGACAGGGACACTGAAGCTTTCTTT
TRBV6-6	NA	NA	TRBJ1-1	CAARVDDTEAFF	TGTGCCGCGAGGGTGGATGACACTGAAGCTTTCTTT
TRBV28	many	NA	TRBJ2-3	CASSLAQYGTDTQYF	TGTGCCAGCAGTTTAGCCCAGTATGGCACAGATACGCAGTATTTT
TRBV4-1	NA	NA	TRBJ1-2	CASSQVDGEGVYGYTF	TGCGCCAGCAGCCAAGTTGACGGAGAGGGGGTCTATGGCTACACCTTC
TRBV28	many	NA	TRBJ1-4	CASSLARVYEKLFF	TGTGCCAGCAGTTTAGCCAGGGTATATGAAAAACTGTTTTTT
TRBV7-9	few	TRBD2	TRBJ2-1	CASTSTSVREQFF	TGTGCCAGCACCTCGACTAGCGTAAGGGAGCAGTTCTTC
TRBV27	few	TRBD2	TRBJ2-7	CASSFSSGDGEQYF	TGTGCCAGCAGTTTTTCTAGCGGTGACGGCGAGCAGTACTTC
TRBV10-3	NA	NA	TRBJ2-2	CAIKAVGTTGELFF	TGTGCCATCAAGGCCGTGGGGACCACCGGGGAGCTGTTTTTT
TRBV5-1	few	NA	TRBJ2-2	CASSLQPGQNTGELFF	TGCGCCAGCAGCTTGCAGCCGGGACAGAACACCGGGGAGCTGTTTTTT
TRBV7-2	NA	TRBD2	TRBJ2-1	CASSQGLAAYNEQFF	TGTGCCAGCAGTCAAGGACTAGCGGCCTACAATGAGCAGTTCTTC
TRBV18	few	TRBD2	TRBJ2-7	CASSPPGLAYEQYF	TGTGCCAGCTCACCACCCGGACTAGCATACGAGCAGTACTTC
TRBV20-1	NA	NA	TRBJ1-1	CSAGRARF	TGCAGTGCTGGCAGGGCCCGGTTT
TRBV6-5	NA	TRBD1	TRBJ1-2	CASSYSTDRVSYGYTF	TGTGCCAGCAGTTACTCGACGGACAGGGTGTCGTATGGCTACACCTTC
TRBV11-2	NA	NA	TRBJ1-2	CASSFVSGYTF	TGTGCCAGCAGCTTTGTTAGTGGCTACACCTTC
TRBV7-9	NA	NA	TRBJ1-1	CASSLISDEAFF	TGTGCCAGCAGCTTAATTTCTGATGAAGCTTTCTTT
TRBV6-5	NA	NA	TRBJ2-7	CASSPNWAGNEQYF	TGTGCCAGCAGTCCCAACTGGGCCGGGAACGAGCAGTACTTC
TRBV10-3	many	NA	TRBJ2-1	CAIRGFGQNVGEQFF	TGTGCCATCAGAGGTTTCGGTCAAAACGTCGGTGAGCAGTTCTTC